The entry below describes one TCR beta chain. Clones were sequenced by immunoSEQ multiplex PCR, and TCRdb holds only the in-frame ones, with some missing. The sample holds some 190,000 clones, 80% to 85% seen once. Residents of about two dozen US areas, aged about 18 to 95 years, made up the participants. Clinical histories supplied by participants themselves formed the basis of cohort assignment. Those designated as exposed participants met a COVID-19 case within 2 weeks before study entry. The record originates from a study of blood T cell repertoires in COVID-19. Across the study: Researchers got acute and convalescent COVID-19 samples from the United States, Italy and Spain.

Trimming cost V 0 bases and J 2 bases, with 11 bases left between them. CDR1 MNHNY and CDR2 SVGAGI come from the germline V gene (reference sequence). The CDR3 is 16 residues long. The chain is built from TRBV6-6 and TRBJ1-5; the D gene is possibly TRBD1 (5 bases). The receptor's source is a woman aged 25-40 years who had been exposed to COVID-19. Sequenced: PBMCs or T cells enriched from blood (not recorded which). The DNA for the CDR3 is TGTGCCAGCAGTTACTCGGGGGGATTTCGCAATCAGCCCCAGCATTTT. Translation: CASSYSGGFRNQPQHF.